The clone carrying this T cell receptor beta chain was counted between two and nine times. Its antigen is unknown. MiXCR was run by TCRdb on the reads, yielding one entry per CDR3 protein. This sample has 310,000 or so distinct CDR3 sequences; 20% to 25% occur once, and the top ten carry 13%. The data stem from a study of T cell repertoires in cytomegalovirus infection. Across the whole study: CMV epitopes in the study were HLA-C-restricted (recently identified) and HLA-B-restricted (well studied). CMV infection plus the matching HLA type was flagged by public TCR beta signatures. Study findings and constraints: Within the response measured ex vivo, HLA-C-restricted CMV-specific TCR beta clonotypes were dominant. Summed public TCR beta family frequency identified CMV carriers bearing the relevant HLA.

This TCR came from a human donor in good health (CMV status not recorded). Some clones in this sample may be carry-over from other donors' samples. This specimen consisted of cultured PBMCs, obtained from culture after CMV antigen stimulation.

CDR3 residues: CASSLRWTGRRETQYF. The CDR3 coding sequence is TGTGCCAGCAGCTTACGTTGGACAGGGAGACGCGAGACCCAGTACTTC. The J gene is TRBJ2-5, the V gene TRBV7-8; 8 bases fit TRBD1. V trimming: 2 bases; J trimming: 5 bases; junction bases outside the gene matches: 10. The CDR3 contains 16 residues. Germline loops: CDR1 SGHVS, CDR2 FQNEAQ.